This T cell receptor beta chain appears in the sequencing data of a study of blood T cell repertoires in COVID-19. Study summary: The origin of the acute and convalescent COVID-19 samples was the United States, Italy and Spain.

As processed by the authors: Amplification of reference gene primers provided the estimated nucleated cell counts. Assay used: immunoSEQ multiplex PCR; TCRdb lists only in-frame clones, some missing. The V and J calls and clone size are taken from that table; D and trimming were inferred from the DNA. The sample contains approximately 170,000 clones, roughly 88% of which appear only once. The sequenced sample consisted of peripheral blood. The origin of this receptor is a man at least 80 years old with COVID-19, enrolled during active disease.

CDR3 loop: CASSQGSGGTLDTQYF. The CDR3 DNA reads as TGCGCCAGCAGCCAAGGAAGCGGGGGGACCCTGGATACGCAGTATTTT. This chain joins TRBV4-1 and TRBJ2-3; the match to TRBD2 covers 9 bases. The CDR3 spans 16 residues. The V gene end was trimmed by 1 base and the J gene end by 6 bases; junction bases not matched to a gene: 8. Looked up from germline, CDR1 is MGHRA and CDR2 is YSYEKL.